The 8 T cell receptor beta chains reported below all come from one sample, sequenced in a study of OX40 agonist ivuxolimab in advanced cancers. TCRdb keeps only in-frame clones here, not all; method: immunoSEQ multiplex PCR. Of fewer than 100,000 clones listed, approximately 88% were seen once; the top ten hold around 13%. The sample was CD4+ or CD8+ T cells sorted from blood, taken in a trial of the OX40 agonist ivuxolimab. The receptors were gathered from an adult with an advanced solid tumor such as melanoma, head and neck, liver or kidney cancer.

The genes are TRBV30 and TRBJ1-4; 7 positions agree with TRBD1. This CDR3 spans 14 amino acids. With 2 bases clipped from V and 7 bases from J, the junction kept 7 bases outside the gene matches. In germline, CDR1 is GTSNPN, CDR2 SVGIG (reference sequence). In DNA form, the CDR3 reads TGTGCCTGGAGTCGGGACAGCGAAGGTGAAAAACTGTTTTTT. It specifies CAWSRDSEGEKLFF.

The chain links TRBV6-1 to TRBJ2-5; a possible D gene is TRBD2 (5 bases). In germline, CDR1 is MNHNS, CDR2 SASEGT. The V gene lost 2 bases and the J gene lost 5 bases, with 9 bases spanning the gap. The CDR3 loop spans 13 amino acids. CDR3: CASSESTSETQYF. In DNA form, the CDR3 reads TGTGCCAGCAGTGAAAGTACTAGTGAGACCCAGTACTTC.

The chain employs TRBV9 and TRBJ2-3, with D hard to call. CDR1 and CDR2 from the germline V gene are SGDLS and YYNGEE. Trimming shortened V by 3 bases and J by 0 bases, and 5 bases separated the two germline ends. The CDR3 is 13 amino acids. The CDR3 DNA reads as TGTGCCAGCAGCGCCCATAGCACAGATACGCAGTATTTT. As protein: CASSAHSTDTQYF.

The chain carries TRBV10-3 and TRBJ1-1, with D maybe TRBD1 (6 bases). Germline CDR1 and CDR2: ENHRY and SYGVKD. Trimming removed 10 bases at V and 6 bases at J, with 9 bases between. The CDR3 consists of 10 residues. CDR3 nucleotides: TGTGCCACACAGGGACCTGAAGCTTTCTTT. Translated, it gives CATQGPEAFF.

This chain joins TRBV5-1 and TRBJ1-3, with D possibly being TRBD1 (6 bases). CDR3 length equals 15 residues. Trimming took 5 bases from V and 4 from J, leaving 16 bases between them. Germline V gene lookup returns CDR1 SGHRS and CDR2 YFSETQ. This CDR3 is CASRAGTPQGNTIYF. CDR3 DNA: TGCGCCAGCAGGGCCGGGACACCGCAAGGAAACACCATATATTTT.

The V and J genes are TRBV5-4 and TRBJ1-2, with 7 positions matching TRBD1. V shed 4 bases, J shed 1 base, and the junction held 4 bases outside the gene matches. The CDR3 totals 14 residues. Germline loops: CDR1 SGHNT, CDR2 YYREEE (reference sequence). CDR3 DNA sequence: TGTGCCAGCAGCCCGGGACAGCATAACTATGGCTACACCTTC. This gives the protein CASSPGQHNYGYTF.

This chain links TRBV10-3 with TRBJ2-7; maybe TRBD2 (5 bases). Deletions cut 3 bases from V and 3 bases from J, with 9 bases between. Germline lookup yields CDR1 ENHRY and CDR2 SYGVKD. CDR3 size: 13 residues. This CDR3 is CAISENGGYEQYF. The CDR3 coding sequence is TGTGCCATCAGTGAAAACGGAGGCTACGAGCAGTACTTC.

V and J are TRBV9 and TRBJ2-2, with 8 bases lining up with TRBD1. The germline V gene has CDR1 SGDLS and CDR2 YYNGEE. The CDR3 length is 16 residues. Trimming took 4 bases from V and 1 from J; bases not matched to a gene: 6. The CDR3 protein is CASSPAGTGNTGELFF. CDR3 DNA sequence: TGTGCCAGCAGCCCCGCCGGGACAGGGAACACCGGGGAGCTGTTTTTT.